The clone carrying this T cell receptor (beta chain) was seen more than once but under ten times. Its specificity is not known. CDR1 and CDR2 from the germline V gene are SGHDT and YYEEEE. With V trimmed by 0 bases and J by 10 bases, 7 bases remained unmatched. This CDR3 spans 15 amino acids. Treatment described: around 19 received Ad26.COV2.S at low or high dose, single or two shots; five or six received placebo; per-sample allocation not given. Collection of samples fell on day 63 after the first vaccine or placebo injection. An Ad26 vector that expressed Wuhan-strain SARS-CoV-2 spike constituted the vaccine. The data belong to a study of Ad26.COV2.S vaccination and SARS-CoV-2 variants. Findings and limits, study-wide: Total T cell responses, in the TCR breadth and depth analyses, may have been underestimated.

Only in-frame clones appear in the TCRdb table, and some are missing; sequencing was by immunoSEQ multiplex PCR. The table shows about 350,000 clones, with around nine tenths occurring only once. The sequence derives from a person between 18 and 59 years old who received the Ad26.COV2.S COVID-19 vaccine or a placebo. The chain links TRBV5-6 to TRBJ1-1, with 12 bases identical to TRBD1. Here the sequenced sample was peripheral blood, taken in a trial of Ad26.COV2.S vaccine versus placebo. The CDR3 protein is CASSLGGQGAIGAFF. CDR3 nucleotide sequence: TGTGCCAGCAGCTTGGGGGGACAGGGGGCCATAGGAGCTTTCTTT.